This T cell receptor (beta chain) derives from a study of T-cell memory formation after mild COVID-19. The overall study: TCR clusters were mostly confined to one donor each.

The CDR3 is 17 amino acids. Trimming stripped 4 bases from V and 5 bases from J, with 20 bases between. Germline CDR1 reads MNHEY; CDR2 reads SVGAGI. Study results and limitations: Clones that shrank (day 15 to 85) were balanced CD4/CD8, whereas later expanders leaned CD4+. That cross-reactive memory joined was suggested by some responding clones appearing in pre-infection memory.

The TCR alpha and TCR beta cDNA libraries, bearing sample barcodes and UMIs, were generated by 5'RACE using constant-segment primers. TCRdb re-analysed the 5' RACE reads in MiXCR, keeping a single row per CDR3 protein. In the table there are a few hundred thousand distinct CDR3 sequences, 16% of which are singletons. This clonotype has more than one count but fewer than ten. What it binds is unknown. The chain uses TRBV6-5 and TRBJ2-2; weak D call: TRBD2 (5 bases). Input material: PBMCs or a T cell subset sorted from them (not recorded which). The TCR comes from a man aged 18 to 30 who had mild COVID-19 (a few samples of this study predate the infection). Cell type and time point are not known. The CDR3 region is CASSSRTLLAATGELFF. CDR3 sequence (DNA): TGTGCCAGCAGTTCCCGGACTTTGCTGGCGGCTACCGGGGAGCTGTTTTTT.